The clone carrying this T cell receptor (beta chain) has more than one count but fewer than ten. Antigen specificity is unknown. This sample is drawn from a study of CD8+CD57+ T cells in acquired aplastic anemia. Study-level findings and limits: With respect to CD8+ Simpson's diversity, patients and controls did not differ significantly.

Patients picked for sequencing had shown CD8+CD57+ cell expansion detected by flow cytometry. The germline V gene has CDR1 GTSNPN and CDR2 SVGIG (reference sequence). This CDR3 region has 15 residues. Trimming removed 7 bases at V and 3 bases at J, with 21 bases between. TCR beta VDJ combinations and CDR3 sequences were profiled from genomic DNA. MiXCR, applied by TCRdb to the reads, yields one record per CDR3 protein. The table lists under 200,000 distinct CDR3 sequences, roughly 48% of them singletons, with approximately 2.9% in the top ten. V and J are TRBV30 and TRBJ1-2; D is undetermined. Sequencing was done on a sample of sorted CD4+, CD8+, or CD8+CD57+ T cells (not recorded which) from PBMCs. The sequence came from a human donor with aplastic anemia. This CDR3 reads CASQSLGNLDYGYTF. CDR3 DNA: TGTGCCTCCCAATCCCTGGGTAACTTAGACTATGGCTACACCTTC.